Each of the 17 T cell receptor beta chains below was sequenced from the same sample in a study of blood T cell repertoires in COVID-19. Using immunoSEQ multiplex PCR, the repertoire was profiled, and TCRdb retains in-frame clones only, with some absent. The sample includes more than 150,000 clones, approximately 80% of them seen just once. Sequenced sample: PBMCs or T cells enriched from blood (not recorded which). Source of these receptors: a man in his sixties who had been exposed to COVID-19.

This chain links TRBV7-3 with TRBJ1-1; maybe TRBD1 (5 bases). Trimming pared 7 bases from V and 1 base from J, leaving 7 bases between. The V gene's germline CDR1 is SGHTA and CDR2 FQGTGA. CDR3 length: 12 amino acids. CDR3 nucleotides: TGTGCCAGCAAGGGGTCGAACACTGAAGCTTTCTTT. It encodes CASKGSNTEAFF.

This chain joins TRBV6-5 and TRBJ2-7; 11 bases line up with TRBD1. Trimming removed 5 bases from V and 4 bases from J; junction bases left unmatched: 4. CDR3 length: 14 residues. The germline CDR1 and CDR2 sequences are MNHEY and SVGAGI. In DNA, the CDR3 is TGTGCCAGCAGTACCGGGGACAGGGGGTACGAGCAGTACTTC. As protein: CASSTGDRGYEQYF.

The CDR3 loop reads CASSPGLADSYEQYF. The DNA of the CDR3 is TGTGCCAGCAGCCCGGGACTAGCGGATTCCTACGAGCAGTACTTC. The chain employs TRBV7-7 and TRBJ2-7; TRBD2 matches at 11 bases. V lost 5 bases to trimming and J lost 1 base; unmatched junction nucleotides: 4. CDR3 length: 15 amino acids. CDR1 is SSHAT, CDR2 FNYEAQ, per germline (reference sequence). Together with reference TRBV7-7 and TRBJ2-7, the CDR3 gives the full variable domain: GAGVSQSPRYKVTKRGQDVTLRCDPISSHATLYWYQQALGQGPEFLTYFNYEAQPDKSGLPSDRFSAERPEGSISTLTIQRTEQRDSAMYRCASSPGLADSYEQYFGPGTRLTVT.

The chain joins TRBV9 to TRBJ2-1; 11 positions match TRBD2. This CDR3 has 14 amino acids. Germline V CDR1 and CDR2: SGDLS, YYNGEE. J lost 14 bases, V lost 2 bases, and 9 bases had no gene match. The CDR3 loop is CASSVGTSGPVEFF. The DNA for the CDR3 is TGTGCCAGCAGCGTGGGGACTAGCGGCCCTGTGGAGTTCTTC.

In nucleotides, the CDR3 is TGTGCCTGGAGTGTAGGCACCAGCGGGAGGGGCTACACCTTC. Amino acids: CAWSVGTSGRGYTF. The chain joins TRBV30 to TRBJ1-2; no clear D gene. With 0 bases removed from V and 8 bases from J, the gap between germline ends came to 16 bases. Germline CDR1 GTSNPN, CDR2 SVGIG (reference sequence). There are 14 residues in the CDR3.

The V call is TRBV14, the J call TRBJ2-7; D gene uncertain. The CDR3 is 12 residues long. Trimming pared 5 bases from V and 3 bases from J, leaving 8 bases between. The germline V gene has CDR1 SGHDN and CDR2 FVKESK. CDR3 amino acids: CASSMADYEQYF. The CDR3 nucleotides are TGTGCCAGCAGCATGGCAGACTACGAGCAGTACTTC.

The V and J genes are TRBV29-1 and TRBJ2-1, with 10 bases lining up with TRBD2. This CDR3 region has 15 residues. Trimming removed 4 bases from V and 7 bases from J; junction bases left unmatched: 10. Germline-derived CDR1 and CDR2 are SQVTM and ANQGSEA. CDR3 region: CSVGGLAPSRNEQFF. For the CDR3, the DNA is TGCAGCGTTGGGGGACTAGCGCCTTCGCGTAATGAGCAGTTCTTC.

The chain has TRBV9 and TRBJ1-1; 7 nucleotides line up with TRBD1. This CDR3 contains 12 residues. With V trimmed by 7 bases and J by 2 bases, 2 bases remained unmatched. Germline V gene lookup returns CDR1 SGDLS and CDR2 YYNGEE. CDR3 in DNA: TGTGCCAGCGGGACAGATAACACTGAAGCTTTCTTT. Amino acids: CASGTDNTEAFF.

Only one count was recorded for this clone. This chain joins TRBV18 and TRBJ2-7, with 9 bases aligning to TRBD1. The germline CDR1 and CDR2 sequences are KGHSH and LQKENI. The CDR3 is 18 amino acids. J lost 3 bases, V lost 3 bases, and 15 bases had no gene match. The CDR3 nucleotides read TGTGCCAGCTCACCCCTCGGGACAGGGTATCTAGGGGTCTACGAGCAGTACTTC. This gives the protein CASSPLGTGYLGVYEQYF.

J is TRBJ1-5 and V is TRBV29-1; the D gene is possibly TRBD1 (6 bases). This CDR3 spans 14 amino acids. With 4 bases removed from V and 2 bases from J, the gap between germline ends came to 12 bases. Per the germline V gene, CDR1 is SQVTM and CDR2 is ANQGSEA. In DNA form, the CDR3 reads TGCAGCGTTGCTACAGGGCCGGGCAATCAGCCCCAGCATTTT. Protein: CSVATGPGNQPQHF.

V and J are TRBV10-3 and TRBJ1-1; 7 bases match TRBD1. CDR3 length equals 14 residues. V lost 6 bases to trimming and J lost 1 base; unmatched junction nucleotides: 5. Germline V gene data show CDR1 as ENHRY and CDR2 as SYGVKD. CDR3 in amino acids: CAIRRDSKNTEAFF. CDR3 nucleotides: TGTGCCATCAGGAGGGACAGCAAGAACACTGAAGCTTTCTTT.

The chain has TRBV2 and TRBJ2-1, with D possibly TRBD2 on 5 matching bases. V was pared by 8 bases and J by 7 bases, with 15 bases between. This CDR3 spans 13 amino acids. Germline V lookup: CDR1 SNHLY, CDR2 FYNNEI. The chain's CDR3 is CASGSPPMNEQFF. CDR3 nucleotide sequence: TGTGCCAGCGGGAGTCCTCCTATGAATGAGCAGTTCTTC.

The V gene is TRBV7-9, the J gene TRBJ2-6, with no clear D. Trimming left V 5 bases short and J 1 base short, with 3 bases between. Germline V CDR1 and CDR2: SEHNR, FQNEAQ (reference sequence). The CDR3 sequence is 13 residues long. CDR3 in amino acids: CASSPSGANVLTF. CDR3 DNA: TGTGCCAGCAGCCCGTCTGGGGCCAACGTCCTGACTTTC.

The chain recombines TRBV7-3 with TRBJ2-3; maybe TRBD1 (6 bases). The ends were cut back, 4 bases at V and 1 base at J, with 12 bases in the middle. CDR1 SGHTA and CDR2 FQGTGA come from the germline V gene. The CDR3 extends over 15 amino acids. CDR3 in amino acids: CASSSDRAGTDTQYF. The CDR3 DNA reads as TGTGCCAGCAGCTCGGACAGAGCGGGCACAGATACGCAGTATTTT.

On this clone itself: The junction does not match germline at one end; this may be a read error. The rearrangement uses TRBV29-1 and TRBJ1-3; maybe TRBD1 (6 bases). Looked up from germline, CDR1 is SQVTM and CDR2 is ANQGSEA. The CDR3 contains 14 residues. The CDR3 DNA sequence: TGCAGCGCTGAAGCAGGGGTGACCGGAAACACCATATATTTT. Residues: CSAEAGVTGNTIYF.

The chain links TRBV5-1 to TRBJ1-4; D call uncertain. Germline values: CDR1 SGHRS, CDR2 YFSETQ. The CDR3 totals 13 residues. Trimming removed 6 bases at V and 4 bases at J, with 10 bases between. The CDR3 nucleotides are TGCGCCAGCAAAGAGGGTGATAATGAAAAACTGTTTTTT. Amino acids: CASKEGDNEKLFF.

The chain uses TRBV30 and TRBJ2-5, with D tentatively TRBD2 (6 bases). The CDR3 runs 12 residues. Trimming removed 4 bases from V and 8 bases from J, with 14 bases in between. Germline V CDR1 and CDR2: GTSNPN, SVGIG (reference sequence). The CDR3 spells CAWTVVGGTQYF. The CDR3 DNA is TGTGCCTGGACGGTGGTGGGGGGAACCCAGTACTTC. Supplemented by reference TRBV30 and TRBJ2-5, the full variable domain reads SQTIHQWPATLVQPVGSPLSLECTVEGTSNPNLYWYRQAAGRGLQLLFYSVGIGQISSEVPQNLSASRPQDRQFILSSKKLLLSDSGFYLCAWTVVGGTQYFGPGTRLLVL.